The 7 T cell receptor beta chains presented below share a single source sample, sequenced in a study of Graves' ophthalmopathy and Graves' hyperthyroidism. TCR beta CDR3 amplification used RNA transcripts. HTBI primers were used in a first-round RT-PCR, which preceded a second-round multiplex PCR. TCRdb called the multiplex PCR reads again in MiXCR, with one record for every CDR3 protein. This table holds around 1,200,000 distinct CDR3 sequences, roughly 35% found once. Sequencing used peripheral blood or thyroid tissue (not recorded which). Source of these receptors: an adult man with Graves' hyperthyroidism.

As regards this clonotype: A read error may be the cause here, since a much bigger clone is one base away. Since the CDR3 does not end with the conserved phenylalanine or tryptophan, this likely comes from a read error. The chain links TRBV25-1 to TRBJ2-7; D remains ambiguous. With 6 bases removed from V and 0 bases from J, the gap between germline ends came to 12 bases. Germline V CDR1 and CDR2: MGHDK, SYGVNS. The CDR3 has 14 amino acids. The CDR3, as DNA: TGTGCCAGCAGCTTAGGTATCGGCTCCTACGAGCAGTACCTC. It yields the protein CASSLGIGSYEQYL.

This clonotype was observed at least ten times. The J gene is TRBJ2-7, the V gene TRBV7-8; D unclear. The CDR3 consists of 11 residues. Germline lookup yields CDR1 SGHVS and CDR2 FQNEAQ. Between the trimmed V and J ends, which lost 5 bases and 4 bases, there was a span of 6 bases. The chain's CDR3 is CASSNVYEQYF. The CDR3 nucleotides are TGTGCCAGCAGCAACGTATACGAGCAGTACTTC.

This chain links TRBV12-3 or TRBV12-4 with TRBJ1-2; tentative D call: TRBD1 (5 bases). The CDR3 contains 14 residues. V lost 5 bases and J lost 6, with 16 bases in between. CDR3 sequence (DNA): TGTGCCAGCAGTCCGTCGCCCGGGACCGATGGCTACACCTTC. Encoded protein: CASSPSPGTDGYTF.

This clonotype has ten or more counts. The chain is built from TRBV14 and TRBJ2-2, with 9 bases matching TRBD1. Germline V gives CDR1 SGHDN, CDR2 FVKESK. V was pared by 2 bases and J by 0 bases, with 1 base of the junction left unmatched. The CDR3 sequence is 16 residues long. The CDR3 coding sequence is TGTGCCAGCAGCCAAAGGACAGGGGCGAACACCGGGGAGCTGTTTTTT. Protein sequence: CASSQRTGANTGELFF.

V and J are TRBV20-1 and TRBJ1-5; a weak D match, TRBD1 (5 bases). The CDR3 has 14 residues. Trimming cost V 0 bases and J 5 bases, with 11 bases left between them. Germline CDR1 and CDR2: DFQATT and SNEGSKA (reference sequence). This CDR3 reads CSARDPQGDQPQHF. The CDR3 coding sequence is TGCAGTGCTAGAGATCCCCAGGGAGATCAGCCCCAGCATTTT.

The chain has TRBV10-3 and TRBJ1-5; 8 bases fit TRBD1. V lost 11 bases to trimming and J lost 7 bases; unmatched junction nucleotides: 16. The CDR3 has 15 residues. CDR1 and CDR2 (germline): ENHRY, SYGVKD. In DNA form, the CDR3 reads TGTGCCGTCCAACAGGACAGGGACGGCAGGCAGCCCCAGCATTTT. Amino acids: CAVQQDRDGRQPQHF.

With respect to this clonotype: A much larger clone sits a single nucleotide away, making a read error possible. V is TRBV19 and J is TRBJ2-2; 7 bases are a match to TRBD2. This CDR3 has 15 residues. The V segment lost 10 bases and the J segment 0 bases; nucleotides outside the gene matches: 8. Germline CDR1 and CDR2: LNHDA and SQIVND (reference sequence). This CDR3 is CATGGAGPNTGELFF. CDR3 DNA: TGTGCCACCGGGGGAGCGGGACCGAACACCGGGGAGCTGTTTTTT.